One T cell receptor beta chain is described in this entry. The entry originates in a study of T cells after somatic rescue of genetic block. Libraries were prepared by immunoSEQ multiplex PCR; TCRdb keeps only in-frame clonotypes and omits some of them. The table has 50,000 to 60,000 clones, 90% to 97% seen once; the top ten hold approximately 0.075%. The CDR3 loop spans 15 amino acids. Germline assignment: CDR1 LNHDA and CDR2 SQIVND (reference sequence). The V end was cut by 5 bases, the J end by 4 bases, with 18 bases between. The TCR was taken from a child in the first two years of life. Sequenced input: peripheral blood mononuclear cells (PBMCs). V gene TRBV19 combines with J gene TRBJ2-7, with D perhaps matching TRBD2 (6 bases). The CDR3: CASSAHGRAKYEQYF. The CDR3 DNA sequence: TGTGCCAGTAGTGCCCACGGGAGAGCTAAATACGAGCAGTACTTC. Looking up the rest from reference TRBV19 and TRBJ2-7 gives the full variable domain: DGGITQSPKYLFRKEGQNVTLSCEQNLNHDAMYWYRQDPGQGLRLIYYSQIVNDFQKGDIAEGYSVSREKKESFPLTVTSAQKNPTAFYLCASSAHGRAKYEQYFGPGTRLTVT.